This T cell receptor beta chain was sequenced for a study of blood T cell repertoires in COVID-19. Study context: Material from acute and convalescent COVID-19 was sourced from the United States, Italy and Spain. In each case, the material was cDNA or gDNA derived from T cells, B-cell-depleted T cells, or PBMCs.

Germline V gene sequence: CDR1 SGHDT, CDR2 YYEEEE. The CDR3 spans 15 residues. With 2 bases clipped from V and 4 bases from J, the junction kept 7 bases outside the gene matches. Generated by immunoSEQ multiplex PCR, the TCRdb table keeps only in-frame clones and is missing some. Of 210,000 or so clones in the sample, approximately 81% were seen once. The material sequenced was peripheral blood. This sequence joins TRBV5-6 and TRBJ1-2; 8 nucleotides line up with TRBD1. This TCR was recovered from an elderly woman with acute or convalescent COVID-19. In DNA form, the CDR3 reads TGTGCCAGCAGCTTCAGGACAGGGACCTTCTATGGCTACACCTTC. Its protein is CASSFRTGTFYGYTF.